This TCR beta chain comes out of a study of shared clonotypes between healthy human individuals. Study-wide results and caveats: Genetic and exposure-history diversity was limited by the few donors.

Replicate PCRs for sorted subsets used 200 to 250 ng DNA; this equaled 25,000 to 30,000 T cell genomes. The table came from immunoSEQ multiplex PCR; TCRdb's copy has only in-frame clones and leaves some out. The repertoire has approximately 1.9 million clones, 80% to 95% of them found once; the top ten carry about 1.7%. Concerning this clone itself: No antigen is known for it.

Naive CD8 cells, CD45RO-negative and positively selected for CCR7, excluded terminally differentiated effector memory CD45RA+ cells. V lost 6 bases, J lost 7 bases, and 18 bases lay in between. In germline, CDR1 is MDHEN, CDR2 SYDVKM. This CDR3 comprises 15 residues. The sample was naive CD8+ T cells from PBMCs. This sequence joins TRBV28 and TRBJ2-2, with D perhaps given as TRBD1 or TRBD2 (5 bases each). The clonotype was recovered from a man between 18 and 35 years old in good health. Some clones in this sample may be carry-over from other donors' samples. CDR3 bases: TGTGCCAGCAGCTCCGTGTATAGGGACCGCGGGGAGCTGTTTTTT. It translates to CASSSVYRDRGELFF.